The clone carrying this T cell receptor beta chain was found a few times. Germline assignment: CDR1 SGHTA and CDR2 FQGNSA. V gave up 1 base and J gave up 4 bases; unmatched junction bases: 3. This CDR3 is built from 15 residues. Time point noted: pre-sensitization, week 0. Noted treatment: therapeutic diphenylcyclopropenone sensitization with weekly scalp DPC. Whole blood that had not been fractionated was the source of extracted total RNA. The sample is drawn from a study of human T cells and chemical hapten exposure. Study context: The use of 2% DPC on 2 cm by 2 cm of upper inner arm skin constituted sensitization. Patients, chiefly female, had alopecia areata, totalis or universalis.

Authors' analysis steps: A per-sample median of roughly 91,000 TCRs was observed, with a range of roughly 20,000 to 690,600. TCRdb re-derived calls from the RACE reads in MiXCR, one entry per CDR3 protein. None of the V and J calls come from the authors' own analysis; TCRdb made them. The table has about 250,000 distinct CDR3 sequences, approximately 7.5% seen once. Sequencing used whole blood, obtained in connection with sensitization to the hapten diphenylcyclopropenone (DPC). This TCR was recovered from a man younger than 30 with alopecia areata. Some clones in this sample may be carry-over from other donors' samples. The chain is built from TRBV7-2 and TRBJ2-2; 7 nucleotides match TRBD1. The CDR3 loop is CASSLVGQLTGELFF. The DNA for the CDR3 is TGTGCCAGCAGCTTAGTGGGACAGCTCACCGGGGAGCTGTTTTTT.